This TCR beta chain stems from a study of OX40 agonist ivuxolimab in advanced cancers. General observations from the study: Both blood CD4+ and CD8+ T cells showed clonal growth by week 6 at 0.1 to 3.0 mg/kg.

This clone showed up just once. Antigen specificity is unknown. Other nucleotide sequences from this sample produce the same CDR3. Method: immunoSEQ multiplex PCR; TCRdb's copy keeps in-frame clones and lacks some. The sample contains tens of thousands of clones, roughly 89% of which appear only once. There are 14 residues in the CDR3. CDR1 and CDR2 from the germline V gene are LNHDA and SQIVND (reference sequence). Trimming cost V 1 base and J 3 bases, with 9 bases left between them. The V and J genes are TRBV19 and TRBJ1-1; D is perhaps TRBD1 (6 bases). This receptor was obtained from an adult with an advanced solid tumor such as melanoma, head and neck, liver or kidney cancer. The sequencing here drew on CD4+ or CD8+ T cells sorted from blood, taken in a trial of the OX40 agonist ivuxolimab. CDR3 amino acids: CASSIGGGHTEAFF. The CDR3 nucleotides are TGTGCCAGTAGTATAGGTGGGGGGCACACTGAAGCTTTCTTT.